The 19 T cell receptor beta chains given below trace back to one sample, sequenced in a study of T cell changes during pregnancy in multiple sclerosis. Sequencing was performed with immunoSEQ multiplex PCR; in TCRdb, only in-frame clones are kept and a portion is missing. The sample records tens of thousands of clones, approximately 90% being singletons. The input for sequencing was peripheral blood, taken after pregnancy. Receptor source: a female donor in good health, enrolled as a control in a pregnancy study.

This chain links TRBV7-9 with TRBJ1-5; no firm D call. Germline V lookup: CDR1 SEHNR, CDR2 FQNEAQ (reference sequence). The CDR3 covers 13 residues. V was cut by 2 bases and J by 5 bases, with 7 bases left in between. CDR3 DNA: TGTGCCAGCAGCTTAATGTCGGATCAGCCCCAGCATTTT. Protein product: CASSLMSDQPQHF.

This rearrangement joins TRBV6-5 to TRBJ1-2; TRBD1 agrees at 8 bases. Germline V gene data show CDR1 as MNHEY and CDR2 as SVGAGI. J gave up 5 bases and V 6 bases, and 8 bases lay outside the gene matches. The CDR3 length is 14 residues. The CDR3 here is CASRGQVLPYGYTF. CDR3 bases: TGTGCCAGCAGGGGACAGGTGCTCCCTTATGGCTACACCTTC.

The chain combines TRBV7-6 with TRBJ2-7, with TRBD2 as a possible D gene (6 bases). Trimming stripped 1 base from V and 2 bases from J, with 12 bases between. The CDR3 loop spans 15 amino acids. Germline CDR1 reads SGHVS; CDR2 reads FNYEAQ. CDR3 residues: CASSLGREPTYEQYF. Here the CDR3 DNA reads TGTGCCAGCAGCTTAGGACGGGAGCCGACCTACGAGCAGTACTTC.

The J gene is TRBJ1-1, the V gene TRBV19; D remains ambiguous. V gave up 4 bases and J gave up 6 bases, with 12 bases separating them. This CDR3 is built from 13 residues. Germline CDR1 and CDR2: LNHDA and SQIVND (reference sequence). The DNA of the CDR3 is TGTGCCAGTAGTAGCTTCCGGGATTCTGAAGCTTTCTTT. Protein: CASSSFRDSEAFF.

In its sample, this clone was seen once. The V gene is TRBV11-3, the J gene TRBJ2-2; 8 nucleotides match TRBD2. The ends lost 2 bases at V and 1 base at J; junction bases unmatched: 3. Per germline, CDR1 SGHNT and CDR2 YENEEA. The length of the CDR3 is 16 residues. The CDR3 sequence is CASSLTGTRNTGELFF. The CDR3 DNA follows: TGTGCCAGCAGCTTAACCGGGACTAGGAACACCGGGGAGCTGTTTTTT.

This chain joins TRBV11-2 and TRBJ2-7, with TRBD2 identical over 10 bases. This CDR3 has 17 residues. CDR1 and CDR2 from the germline V gene are SGHAT and FQNNGV. J was trimmed by 0 bases and V by 3 bases; bases with no gene match: 8. CDR3 amino acids: CASSFPLAGVDSYEQYF. CDR3 nucleotide sequence: TGTGCCAGCAGCTTTCCTCTAGCGGGAGTAGACTCCTACGAGCAGTACTTC. Complete variable domain (other parts from reference TRBV11-2 and TRBJ2-7): EAGVAQSPRYKIIEKRQSVAFWCNPISGHATLYWYQQILGQGPKLLIQFQNNGVVDDSQLPKDRFSAERLKGVDSTLKIQPAKLEDSAVYLCASSFPLAGVDSYEQYFGPGTRLTVT.

The V call is TRBV6-6, the J call TRBJ2-7; TRBD1 aligns across 9 bases. V trimming: 6 bases; J trimming: 7 bases; junction bases outside the gene matches: 13. Germline loops: CDR1 MNHNY, CDR2 SVGAGI (reference sequence). There are 15 residues in the CDR3. The DNA of the CDR3 is TGTGCCAGCAGCAAAGCAGGGACAGGGAATTGGGAGCAGTACTTC. Its translation: CASSKAGTGNWEQYF.

The rearrangement links TRBV18 to TRBJ1-1, with a tentative D call TRBD1 (6 bases). The germline CDR1 and CDR2 sequences are KGHSH and LQKENI. The CDR3 spans 15 residues. The V gene lost 2 bases and the J gene lost 4 bases, with 14 bases spanning the gap. The CDR3 DNA is TGTGCCAGCTCACCAATTGAGGTCAGGGGCACTGAAGCTTTCTTT. Translation gives CASSPIEVRGTEAFF.

The chain carries TRBV7-2 and TRBJ2-7, with TRBD2 matching over 9 bases. The CDR3 loop spans 17 amino acids. V lost 1 base and J lost 5; bases outside the gene matches: 12. Germline V gene data show CDR1 as SGHTA and CDR2 as FQGNSA. The CDR3 DNA reads TGTGCCAGCAGCTTAGAAGGTAGCGGGGGACGTATGAACGAGCAGTACTTC. Residues: CASSLEGSGGRMNEQYF.

The chain is built from TRBV7-9 and TRBJ2-7; TRBD1 matches at 10 bases. The V and J ends lost 6 bases and 3 bases, in that order; junction bases with no gene match: 17. Per germline, CDR1 SEHNR and CDR2 FQNEAQ (reference sequence). The CDR3 is made up of 18 amino acids. The CDR3 DNA follows: TGTGCCAGCAGTAAACCGGGACAGGGGCCTACAGGGAGCTACGAGCAGTACTTC. Its protein product is CASSKPGQGPTGSYEQYF.

The genes are TRBV7-2 and TRBJ2-7; 8 positions agree with TRBD2. Germline V gene data show CDR1 as SGHTA and CDR2 as FQGNSA. The CDR3 totals 13 residues. J gave up 6 bases and V 5 bases, and 6 bases lay outside the gene matches. The CDR3 DNA follows: TGTGCCAGCAGCCCCGGGAGGGGTAGCGAGCAGTACTTC. Translating it yields CASSPGRGSEQYF.

This clone was picked up one time. The rearrangement links TRBV18 to TRBJ2-5, with 9 nucleotides matching TRBD1. V trimming: 1 base; J trimming: 5 bases; junction bases outside the gene matches: 5. The CDR3 has 15 residues. Germline V gene data show CDR1 as KGHSH and CDR2 as LQKENI. The CDR3 DNA reads TGTGCCAGCTCACCACGACAGGGGGTGTCGGAGACCCAGTACTTC. Translation gives CASSPRQGVSETQYF.

The chain uses TRBV4-1 and TRBJ1-3; TRBD1 might be the D (6 bases). The CDR3 runs to 18 residues. With 0 bases removed from V and 4 bases from J, the gap between germline ends came to 19 bases. Germline-derived CDR1 and CDR2 are MGHRA and YSYEKL. CDR3: CASSQEGTYTSAGNTIYF. Here the CDR3 DNA reads TGCGCCAGCAGCCAAGAGGGGACATACACTTCTGCCGGAAACACCATATATTTT.

The V call is TRBV5-4, the J call TRBJ2-5; 14 bases agree with TRBD2. The end of the DNA fits TRBJ2-7 better, so the J call may be wrong. The CDR3 extends over 15 amino acids. Germline CDR1 reads SGHNT; CDR2 reads YYREEE (reference sequence). The CDR3 DNA follows: TGTGCCAGCAGCTGGGGGACTAGCGGGAGTTACGAGCAGTACTTC. It specifies CASSWGTSGSYEQYF.

This chain links TRBV30 with TRBJ1-2; 9 nucleotides line up with TRBD1. Germline V CDR1 and CDR2: GTSNPN, SVGIG (reference sequence). The V segment lost 0 bases and the J segment 6 bases; nucleotides outside the gene matches: 11. This CDR3 is 16 amino acids long. CDR3 sequence reads: CAWSVRWRQGGNGYTF. The CDR3 DNA reads TGTGCCTGGAGTGTACGGTGGAGACAGGGGGGGAATGGCTACACCTTC.

V is TRBV9 and J is TRBJ1-1; 7 bases are a match to TRBD1. Germline values: CDR1 SGDLS, CDR2 YYNGEE. The CDR3 consists of 13 residues. After removal of 1 base from V and 6 bases from J, the junction contained 3 bases not matched to a gene. CDR3 residues: CASSVNQGAEAFF. The CDR3 nucleotides read TGTGCCAGCAGCGTAAACCAGGGGGCTGAAGCTTTCTTT.

The V gene is TRBV28, the J gene TRBJ2-5; 7 bases align to TRBD2. The CDR3 is 12 residues long. In germline, CDR1 is MDHEN, CDR2 SYDVKM. V lost 5 bases to trimming and J lost 12 bases; unmatched junction nucleotides: 9. For the CDR3, the DNA is TGTGCCAGCAGTGCCCGGGACTACGGGGAGTACTTC. It encodes CASSARDYGEYF.

The chain has TRBV28 and TRBJ2-1, with 10 bases lining up with TRBD1. The CDR3 consists of 17 residues. CDR1 is MDHEN, CDR2 SYDVKM, per germline. The ends lost 4 bases at V and 8 bases at J; junction bases unmatched: 14. CDR3 protein: CASSYSIPGTGVDEQFF. CDR3 nucleotides: TGTGCCAGCAGTTACTCCATTCCCGGGACAGGGGTTGATGAGCAGTTCTTC. The whole variable domain, remainder taken from reference TRBV28 and TRBJ2-1, is DVKVTQSSRYLVKRTGEKVFLECVQDMDHENMFWYRQDPGLGLRLIYFSYDVKMKEKGDIPEGYSVSREKKERFSLILESASTNQTSMYLCASSYSIPGTGVDEQFFGPGTRLTVL.

The gene calls are TRBV7-9 and TRBJ2-3, with D perhaps TRBD1 (6 bases). Germline-derived CDR1 and CDR2 are SEHNR and FQNEAQ (reference sequence). This CDR3 has 17 residues. The V gene lost 5 bases and the J gene lost 0 bases, with 18 bases spanning the gap. CDR3 DNA sequence: TGTGCCAGCAGCCCGAATCCGGGGACAAGAAGCACAGATACGCAGTATTTT. It is translated as CASSPNPGTRSTDTQYF.